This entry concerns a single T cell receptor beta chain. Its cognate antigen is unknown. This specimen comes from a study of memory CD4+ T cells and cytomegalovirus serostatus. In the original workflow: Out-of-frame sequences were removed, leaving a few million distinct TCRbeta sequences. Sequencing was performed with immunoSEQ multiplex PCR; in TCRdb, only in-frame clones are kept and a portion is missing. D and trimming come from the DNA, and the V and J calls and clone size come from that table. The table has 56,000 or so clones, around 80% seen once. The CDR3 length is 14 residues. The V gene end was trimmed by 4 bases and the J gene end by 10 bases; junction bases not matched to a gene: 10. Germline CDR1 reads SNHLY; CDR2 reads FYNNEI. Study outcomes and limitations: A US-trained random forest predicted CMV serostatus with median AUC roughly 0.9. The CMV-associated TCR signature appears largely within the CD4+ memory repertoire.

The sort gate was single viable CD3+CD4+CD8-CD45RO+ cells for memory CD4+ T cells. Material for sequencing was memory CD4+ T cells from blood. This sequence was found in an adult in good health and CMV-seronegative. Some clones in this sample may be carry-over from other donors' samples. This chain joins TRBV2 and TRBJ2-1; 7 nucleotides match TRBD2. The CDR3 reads CASSGEGPRREQFF. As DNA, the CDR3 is TGTGCCAGCAGTGGGGAGGGGCCACGCAGGGAGCAGTTCTTC.